Ten or more counts support the clone carrying this T cell receptor beta chain. Its specificity is not known. This sample is part of a study of molecular identifiers for immune sequencing clone quantification. TCRdb re-analysed the PCR reads in MiXCR, keeping a single row per CDR3 protein. Of 550,000 to 750,000 distinct CDR3 sequences listed, around 20% were seen once; the top ten hold 0.85%. General study findings and limits: Clone sizes could be underestimated for highly expanded clones when identical TCR molecules share a barcode. In CMV-specific effectors, clones above 20 copies held over 99% of molecules; naive, under 1%.

V shed 6 bases and J shed 2 bases, with 14 bases lying between them. Germline CDR1 is MNHEY and CDR2 is SMNVEV (reference sequence). CDR3 size: 16 residues. The receptor was isolated from a human donor in good health. Some libraries in this study had Jurkat cell RNA spiked in. Sequencing used naive CD8+ T cells from blood, with Jurkat cell RNA spiked in. Indicated subset: FACS-sorted CD8+CD4-CCR7+CD45RA+ naive T cells. The gene calls are TRBV27 and TRBJ2-6, with D unresolved. The CDR3 sequence is CASSPIDPAGANVLTF. The CDR3 DNA sequence: TGTGCCAGCAGCCCTATAGACCCAGCTGGGGCCAACGTCCTGACTTTC.